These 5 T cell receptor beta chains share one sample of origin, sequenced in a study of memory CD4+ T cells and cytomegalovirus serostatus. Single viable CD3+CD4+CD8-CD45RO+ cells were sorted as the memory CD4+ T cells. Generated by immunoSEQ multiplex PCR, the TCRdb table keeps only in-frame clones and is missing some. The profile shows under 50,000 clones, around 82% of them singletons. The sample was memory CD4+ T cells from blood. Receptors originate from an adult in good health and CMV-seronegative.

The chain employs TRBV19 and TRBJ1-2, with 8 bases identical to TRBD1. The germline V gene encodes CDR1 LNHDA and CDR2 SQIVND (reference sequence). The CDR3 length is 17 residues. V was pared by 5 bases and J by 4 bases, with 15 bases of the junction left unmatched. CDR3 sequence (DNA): TGTGCCAGTAGTTCCTCTGACAGGGGCATCTTTGGCTATGGCTACACCTTC. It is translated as CASSSSDRGIFGYGYTF.

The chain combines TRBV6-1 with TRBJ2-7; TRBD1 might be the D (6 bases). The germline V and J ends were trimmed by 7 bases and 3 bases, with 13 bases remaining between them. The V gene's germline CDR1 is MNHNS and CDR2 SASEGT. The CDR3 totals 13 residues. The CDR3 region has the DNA TGTGCCAGCAACAACAGGGCAAACTACGAGCAGTACTTC. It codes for CASNNRANYEQYF.

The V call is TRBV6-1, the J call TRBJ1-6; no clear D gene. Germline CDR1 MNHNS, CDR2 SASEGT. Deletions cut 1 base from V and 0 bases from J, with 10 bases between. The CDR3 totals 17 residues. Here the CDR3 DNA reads TGTGCCAGCAGTGAAGTTAAGGCCCTCTCCTATAATTCACCCCTCCACTTT. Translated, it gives CASSEVKALSYNSPLHF.

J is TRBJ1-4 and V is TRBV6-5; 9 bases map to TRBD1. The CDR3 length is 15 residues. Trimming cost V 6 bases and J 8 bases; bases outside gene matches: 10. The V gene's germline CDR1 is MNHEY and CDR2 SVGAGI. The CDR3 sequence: CASSPRGQGGEKLFF. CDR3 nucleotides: TGTGCCAGCAGCCCTCGGGGACAGGGAGGAGAAAAACTGTTTTTT.

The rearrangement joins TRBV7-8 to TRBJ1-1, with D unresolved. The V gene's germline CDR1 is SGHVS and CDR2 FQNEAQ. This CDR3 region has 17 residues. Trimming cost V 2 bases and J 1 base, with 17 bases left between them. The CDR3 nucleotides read TGTGCCAGCAGCTTAAGGGCAAACGGGGTGGGGAACACTGAAGCTTTCTTT. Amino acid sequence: CASSLRANGVGNTEAFF. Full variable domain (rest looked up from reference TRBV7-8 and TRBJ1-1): GAGVSQSPRYKVAKRGQDVALRCDPISGHVSLFWYQQALGQGPEFLTYFQNEAQLDKSGLPSDRFFAERPEGSVSTLKIQRTQQEDSAVYLCASSLRANGVGNTEAFFGQGTRLTVV.